A single sample gave rise to the 21 T cell receptor beta chains below, sequenced in a study of shared clonotypes between healthy human individuals. Assay: immunoSEQ multiplex PCR; the TCRdb copy retains only in-frame clones and omits some. The sample lists about half a million clones, about four fifths occurring once. What was sequenced was PBMCs. These TCRs come from a woman aged 40 to 55 in good health. Some clones in this sample may be carry-over from other donors' samples.

The chain recombines TRBV5-1 with TRBJ2-1; 9 positions agree with TRBD1. Germline V CDR1 and CDR2: SGHRS, YFSETQ. This CDR3 comprises 15 residues. Trimming took 3 bases from V and 9 from J; bases not matched to a gene: 10. CDR3 nucleotides: TGCGCCAGCAGCTCGGGGACAGGGCGTATGTTTGAGCAGTTCTTC. Its translation: CASSSGTGRMFEQFF.

The V and J genes are TRBV28 and TRBJ1-2; a possible D gene is TRBD1 (6 bases). Per the germline V gene, CDR1 is MDHEN and CDR2 is SYDVKM. The V gene lost 3 bases and the J gene lost 13 bases, with 18 bases spanning the gap. The CDR3 totals 13 residues. DNA of the CDR3: TGTGCCAGCAGTTTGGCGGACAGACGATCGTGCACCTTC. Translating it yields CASSLADRRSCTF.

The chain combines TRBV5-5 with TRBJ1-1; 11 positions agree with TRBD1. The CDR3 is 18 residues long. The V gene's germline CDR1 is SGHKS and CDR2 YYEKEE (reference sequence). V lost 4 bases and J lost 4; bases outside the gene matches: 15. CDR3: CASSPGPGTGGGSTEAFF. CDR3 nucleotides: TGTGCCAGCAGCCCGGGCCCCGGGACAGGGGGTGGAAGCACTGAAGCTTTCTTT. The complete variable domain, with remaining parts taken from reference TRBV5-5 and TRBJ1-1, reads DAGVTQSPTHLIKTRGQQVTLRCSPISGHKSVSWYQQVLGQGPQFIFQYYEKEERGRGNFPDRFSARQFPNYSSELNVNALLLGDSALYLCASSPGPGTGGGSTEAFFGQGTRLTVV.

This clone was counted a single time. The J gene is TRBJ1-2, the V gene TRBV6-1; 10 bases align to TRBD1. After removal of 0 bases from V and 6 bases from J, the junction contained 10 bases not matched to a gene. There are 17 residues in the CDR3. In germline, CDR1 is MNHNS, CDR2 SASEGT. The CDR3 region has the DNA TGTGCCAGCAGTGAAGCGCTAGTTTATGGACAGGGGGATGGCTACACCTTC. Translated: CASSEALVYGQGDGYTF.

This clone was picked up one time. The chain has TRBV28 and TRBJ2-7, with 8 bases matching TRBD2. The germline V gene has CDR1 MDHEN and CDR2 SYDVKM. The CDR3 is made up of 13 amino acids. V shed 8 bases, J shed 4 bases, and the junction held 7 bases outside the gene matches. The CDR3 region is CASGVSGTYEQYF. For the CDR3, the DNA is TGTGCCAGCGGGGTTAGCGGGACTTACGAGCAGTACTTC.

Details on this clone: The sample holds other DNA sequences that translate to the same CDR3. V usage is TRBV7-9 and J usage is TRBJ2-7; weak D call: TRBD2 (5 bases). Trimming pared 1 base from V and 2 bases from J, leaving 9 bases between. CDR3 length: 14 amino acids. The germline V gene encodes CDR1 SEHNR and CDR2 FQNEAQ (reference sequence). This CDR3 reads CASSLGGLAYEQYF. The CDR3 DNA reads as TGTGCCAGCAGCTTAGGCGGGCTCGCCTACGAGCAGTACTTC.

V and J are TRBV2 and TRBJ1-1, with TRBD1 identical over 12 bases. Germline V lookup: CDR1 SNHLY, CDR2 FYNNEI. J was trimmed by 3 bases and V by 2 bases; bases with no gene match: 7. The CDR3 runs 17 residues. As DNA, the CDR3 is TGTGCCAGCAGTGAATACGGGACAGGGGGCGGTGACACTGAAGCTTTCTTT. Its protein product is CASSEYGTGGGDTEAFF.

The chain joins TRBV10-3 to TRBJ1-1; 7 bases are a match to TRBD1. Germline V lookup: CDR1 ENHRY, CDR2 SYGVKD. CDR3 length: 13 amino acids. The junction had 3 bases not matched to a gene; V was cut back by 6 bases and J by 2 bases. DNA of the CDR3: TGTGCCATCAGAGGGGGCGAAAACACTGAAGCTTTCTTT. This sequence encodes CAIRGGENTEAFF.

V is TRBV28 and J is TRBJ2-6; D uncertain. There are 17 residues in the CDR3. V lost 3 bases, J lost 0 bases, and 12 bases lay in between. Germline V gene sequence: CDR1 MDHEN, CDR2 SYDVKM. CDR3 amino acids: CASSFRTDSSGANVLTF. The CDR3 DNA reads as TGTGCCAGCAGTTTCCGGACGGATAGCTCTGGGGCCAACGTCCTGACTTTC.

As regards this clone: The sample carries other DNA sequences with the same CDR3. The chain links TRBV18 to TRBJ1-1, with D tentatively TRBD1 (6 bases). Trimming stripped 2 bases from V and 4 bases from J, with 11 bases between. The CDR3 extends over 14 amino acids. CDR1 and CDR2 from the germline V gene are KGHSH and LQKENI. CDR3 amino acids: CASSPEGGGTEAFF. CDR3 nucleotide sequence: TGTGCCAGCTCACCAGAGGGGGGAGGCACTGAAGCTTTCTTT.

The V and J genes are TRBV6-1 and TRBJ2-7, with 8 bases that match TRBD2. CDR1 is MNHNS and CDR2 is SASEGT in the germline V gene. This CDR3 contains 14 residues. Losses at the gene ends were 7 bases for V and 3 bases for J; bases not matched to a gene: 8. The CDR3 region is CASTRLAGHYEQYF. Here the CDR3 DNA reads TGTGCCAGCACCAGGCTAGCGGGCCACTACGAGCAGTACTTC.

V is TRBV19 and J is TRBJ2-1, with 10 bases identical to TRBD1. With 4 bases clipped from V and 7 bases from J, the junction kept 19 bases outside the gene matches. The CDR3 is 19 residues long. CDR1 and CDR2 (germline): LNHDA, SQIVND (reference sequence). CDR3 protein: CASSTAHSIGQGVRNEQFF. CDR3 coding DNA: TGTGCCAGTAGTACAGCGCACTCTATCGGACAGGGGGTTAGGAATGAGCAGTTCTTC.

The V call is TRBV19, the J call TRBJ2-2; TRBD2 is a possible D gene (5 bases). CDR1 LNHDA and CDR2 SQIVND come from the germline V gene (reference sequence). The CDR3 loop spans 15 amino acids. Trimming took off 1 base at V and 3 bases at J, with 9 bases between the two ends. The CDR3 spells CASSIGVRDTGELFF. In DNA form, the CDR3 reads TGTGCCAGTAGTATAGGAGTGCGGGACACCGGGGAGCTGTTTTTT.

The V call is TRBV28, the J call TRBJ2-3; a weak D match, TRBD2 (5 bases). With 6 bases removed from V and 0 bases from J, the gap between germline ends came to 16 bases. Germline V gives CDR1 MDHEN, CDR2 SYDVKM. The CDR3 is made up of 16 amino acids. The CDR3 region has the DNA TGTGCCAGCAGGTCCGGGATCTTAGCTAGCACAGATACGCAGTATTTT. It yields the protein CASRSGILASTDTQYF.

This clone was seen only once. This sequence joins TRBV19 and TRBJ2-6; D is perhaps TRBD1 (5 bases). CDR1 is LNHDA, CDR2 SQIVND, per germline (reference sequence). This CDR3 has 18 amino acids. The ends were cut back, 7 bases at V and 0 bases at J, with 19 bases in the middle. The CDR3 nucleotides read TGTGCCAGTAAAAAGGCCCCAGGGCTAAGCTCTGGGGCCAACGTCCTGACTTTC. Protein: CASKKAPGLSSGANVLTF.

The genes are TRBV19 and TRBJ2-1; TRBD2 matches at 7 bases. The CDR3 contains 16 residues. Per the germline V gene, CDR1 is LNHDA and CDR2 is SQIVND (reference sequence). V trimming: 3 bases; J trimming: 7 bases; junction bases outside the gene matches: 12. CDR3 DNA: TGTGCCAGTAGTATCTGGGGCGGGAGAGTTTGGAATGAGCAGTTCTTC. As protein: CASSIWGGRVWNEQFF.

The V and J genes are TRBV5-1 and TRBJ2-3, with 7 bases fitting TRBD1. The germline V gene has CDR1 SGHRS and CDR2 YFSETQ. V was pared by 0 bases and J by 6 bases, with 4 bases of the junction left unmatched. CDR3 length equals 14 residues. The CDR3 DNA reads TGCGCCAGCAGCTTGGGCGACAGGGATGATACGCAGTATTTT. It specifies CASSLGDRDDTQYF.

This sequence joins TRBV4-1 and TRBJ2-7; tentative D call: TRBD1 (6 bases). The CDR3 is made up of 12 amino acids. Germline V lookup: CDR1 MGHRA, CDR2 YSYEKL. The germline V and J ends were trimmed by 3 bases and 5 bases, with 8 bases remaining between them. CDR3 amino acids: CASSHHRDEQYF. CDR3 DNA sequence: TGCGCCAGCAGCCACCACAGGGACGAGCAGTACTTC.

The chain couples TRBV4-2 to TRBJ2-7, with D maybe TRBD2 (6 bases). This CDR3 has 15 residues. CDR1 is LGHNA, CDR2 YNFKEQ, per germline. V was shortened by 0 bases and J by 1 base, with 10 bases between the two germline ends. CDR3 bases: TGTGCCAGCAGCCAAGAGCGGGACGGATCCTACGAGCAGTACTTC. It yields the protein CASSQERDGSYEQYF.

The chain is built from TRBV30 and TRBJ1-4, with D unresolved. V was clipped by 0 bases and J by 5 bases, with 7 bases between them. Germline CDR1 reads GTSNPN; CDR2 reads SVGIG (reference sequence). The CDR3 sequence is 13 residues long. CDR3 in amino acids: CAWSVEVNEKLFF. The CDR3 coding sequence is TGTGCCTGGAGTGTTGAGGTGAATGAAAAACTGTTTTTT.

The chain uses TRBV5-1 and TRBJ1-1, with a tentative D call TRBD1 (6 bases). The CDR3 covers 14 residues. Deletions cut 0 bases from V and 4 bases from J, with 10 bases between. CDR1 is SGHRS and CDR2 is YFSETQ in the germline V gene. The CDR3 spells CASSLDREGTEAFF. In DNA form, the CDR3 reads TGCGCCAGCAGCTTGGACAGGGAGGGCACTGAAGCTTTCTTT.